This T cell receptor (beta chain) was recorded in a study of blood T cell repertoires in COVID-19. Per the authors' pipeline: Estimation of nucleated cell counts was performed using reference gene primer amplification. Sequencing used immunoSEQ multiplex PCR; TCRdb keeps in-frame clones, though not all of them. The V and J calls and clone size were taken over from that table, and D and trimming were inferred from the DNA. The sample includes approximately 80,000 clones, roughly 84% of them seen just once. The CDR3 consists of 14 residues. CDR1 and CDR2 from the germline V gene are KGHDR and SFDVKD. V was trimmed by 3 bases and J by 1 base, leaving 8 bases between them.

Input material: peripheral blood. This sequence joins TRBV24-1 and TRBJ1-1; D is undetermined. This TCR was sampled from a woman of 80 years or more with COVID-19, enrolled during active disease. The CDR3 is CATSDEQPNTEAFF. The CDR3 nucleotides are TGTGCCACCAGTGATGAACAGCCGAACACTGAAGCTTTCTTT.